The 16 T cell receptor beta chains below come from one sample, sequenced in a study of shared clonotypes between healthy human individuals. Here immunoSEQ multiplex PCR was the method, and the copy in TCRdb shows in-frame clones only, minus some. This sample has 2,500,000 or so clones, with around 90% found just once. The sequencing input was naive CD4+ T cells sorted from blood. Subset of the sample: CD45RA+ positively selected. The receptor set was obtained from a man aged 18 to 29 in good health.

The chain recombines TRBV11-2 with TRBJ2-3; 8 bases agree with TRBD1. Germline V lookup: CDR1 SGHAT, CDR2 FQNNGV. Trimming cost V 0 bases and J 1 base; bases outside gene matches: 6. The CDR3 has 17 amino acids. The CDR3 nucleotides read TGTGCCAGCAGCTTAGAGGGCAGGGGGCGAGGCACAGATACGCAGTATTTT. Translation gives CASSLEGRGRGTDTQYF. Filled out from reference TRBV11-2 and TRBJ2-3, the complete variable domain reads EAGVAQSPRYKIIEKRQSVAFWCNPISGHATLYWYQQILGQGPKLLIQFQNNGVVDDSQLPKDRFSAERLKGVDSTLKIQPAKLEDSAVYLCASSLEGRGRGTDTQYFGPGTRLTVL.

This clone was picked up one time. The chain is built from TRBV6-7 and TRBJ1-4; 7 bases agree with TRBD1. TRBV6-7 is noted as an ORF with a role that remains uncertain. V lost 6 bases and J lost 4; bases outside the gene matches: 8. The CDR3 is made up of 15 amino acids. The CDR3: CASRGEGQLNEKLFF. The DNA for the CDR3 is TGTGCCAGCAGAGGAGAGGGACAGCTTAATGAAAAACTGTTTTTT.

As for this clone: Other DNA sequences in this sample translate to the same CDR3. The CDR3, as DNA: TGTGCCAGCAGCTTGGAGCTAGCGGGAAATGAGCAGTTCTTC. Translated: CASSLELAGNEQFF. The chain links TRBV5-4 to TRBJ2-1; TRBD2 matches at 9 bases. The CDR3 length is 14 residues. The J segment lost 7 bases and the V segment lost 0 bases, leaving 2 bases of the junction unmatched. CDR1 is SGHNT and CDR2 is YYREEE in the germline V gene (reference sequence).

The chain links TRBV2 to TRBJ2-2; possible D gene TRBD2, 6 bases. Germline V gene lookup returns CDR1 SNHLY and CDR2 FYNNEI. This CDR3 comprises 14 residues. V was pared by 4 bases and J by 3 bases, with 9 bases between. The CDR3 coding sequence is TGTGCCAGCAGTGTCGGGGGAGACACCGGGGAGCTGTTTTTT. This translates into CASSVGGDTGELFF.

The chain carries TRBV5-1 and TRBJ2-7, with D maybe TRBD2 (6 bases). V was shortened by 3 bases and J by 5 bases, with 21 bases between the two germline ends. Per the germline V gene, CDR1 is SGHRS and CDR2 is YFSETQ. The CDR3 has 16 amino acids. CDR3 sequence: CASSSGSRVGENEQYF. CDR3 nucleotide sequence: TGCGCCAGCAGCTCCGGGAGTCGCGTGGGTGAGAACGAGCAGTACTTC.

In this sample, this clone turned up once. This chain uses TRBV19 with TRBJ1-2, with D possibly being TRBD1 (5 bases). Germline V gene lookup returns CDR1 LNHDA and CDR2 SQIVND (reference sequence). V lost 5 bases to trimming and J lost 2 bases, with 15 bases between them. CDR3 length: 15 amino acids. This CDR3 is CASSAQISGNYGYTF. The DNA of the CDR3 is TGTGCCAGTAGTGCCCAGATCTCAGGGAACTATGGCTACACCTTC. Full variable domain (missing parts from reference TRBV19 and TRBJ1-2): DGGITQSPKYLFRKEGQNVTLSCEQNLNHDAMYWYRQDPGQGLRLIYYSQIVNDFQKGDIAEGYSVSREKKESFPLTVTSAQKNPTAFYLCASSAQISGNYGYTFGSGTRLTVV.

This clone was detected only once. The J gene is TRBJ2-1, the V gene TRBV6-6, with 7 bases aligning to TRBD1. After removal of 5 bases from V and 2 bases from J, the junction contained 6 bases not matched to a gene. This CDR3 has 15 residues. CDR1 is MNHNY and CDR2 is SVGAGI in the germline V gene (reference sequence). CDR3: CASSQTGVPYNEQFF. DNA of the CDR3: TGTGCCAGCAGTCAAACAGGGGTACCCTACAATGAGCAGTTCTTC.

A note on this clone: A much larger clone is a single base away; this may be a read error. This chain joins TRBV6-5 and TRBJ2-5; D is unclear. The CDR3 has 11 residues. CDR1 is MNHEY, CDR2 SVGAGI, per germline. V was clipped by 5 bases and J by 4 bases, with 5 bases between them. This CDR3 reads CASSIGETQYF. The DNA for the CDR3 is TGTGCCAGCAGTATAGGAGAGACCCAGTACTTC.

V usage is TRBV11-2 and J usage is TRBJ1-1; D is perhaps TRBD1 (6 bases). The CDR3 runs to 14 residues. Germline CDR1 is SGHAT and CDR2 is FQNNGV. V dropped 7 bases and J dropped 5 bases, with 17 bases sitting between them. DNA of the CDR3: TGTGCCAGCAAACCCGCAGGGAGGGGGACTGAAGCTTTCTTT. Protein sequence: CASKPAGRGTEAFF. Complete variable domain (other parts from reference TRBV11-2 and TRBJ1-1): EAGVAQSPRYKIIEKRQSVAFWCNPISGHATLYWYQQILGQGPKLLIQFQNNGVVDDSQLPKDRFSAERLKGVDSTLKIQPAKLEDSAVYLCASKPAGRGTEAFFGQGTRLTVV.

CDR3 DNA sequence: TGTGCCAGCAGTACGGGCGGAGGGGGTGAAAAACTGTTTTTT. Its protein product is CASSTGGGGEKLFF. The chain uses TRBV6-1 and TRBJ1-4; TRBD1 might be the D (6 bases). V dropped 5 bases and J dropped 7 bases, with 14 bases sitting between them. From germline, CDR1 is MNHNS and CDR2 SASEGT. The CDR3 covers 14 residues.

The rearrangement uses TRBV5-1 and TRBJ2-5; D might be TRBD1 or TRBD2, each matching 5 bases. CDR1 and CDR2 from the germline V gene are SGHRS and YFSETQ. The CDR3 consists of 16 residues. Trimming pared 3 bases from V and 5 bases from J, leaving 20 bases between. The CDR3 coding sequence is TGCGCCAGCAGCTGGGGACCTCTCGAGGGGTCGGAGACCCAGTACTTC. Translation gives CASSWGPLEGSETQYF.

The chain joins TRBV5-4 to TRBJ1-5; D possibly corresponds to TRBD1 (6 bases). Germline V lookup: CDR1 SGHNT, CDR2 YYREEE (reference sequence). The CDR3 is 15 amino acids. The ends were cut back, 4 bases at V and 5 bases at J, with 16 bases in the middle. This CDR3 is CASSPGQGYDQPQHF. CDR3 nucleotide sequence: TGTGCCAGCAGCCCCGGGCAGGGGTATGATCAGCCCCAGCATTTT.

The V and J genes are TRBV28 and TRBJ2-7; the D is unclear. The CDR3 is 15 amino acids. V was pared by 3 bases and J by 1 base, with 13 bases between. CDR1 MDHEN and CDR2 SYDVKM come from the germline V gene. The chain's CDR3 is CASSLSVLTSYEQYF. CDR3 DNA sequence: TGTGCCAGCAGTTTGAGTGTTCTTACATCCTACGAGCAGTACTTC.

The chain links TRBV2 to TRBJ2-3; 9 bases match TRBD1. The CDR3 length is 14 residues. Trimming took 6 bases from V and 4 from J; bases not matched to a gene: 5. CDR1 is SNHLY, CDR2 FYNNEI, per germline. The CDR3 DNA sequence: TGTGCCAGCAGGAGGGACAGGGTCGCAGATACGCAGTATTTT. Protein sequence: CASRRDRVADTQYF.

Notes on this clone: This clone may be a read error of a much larger clone one base away. The chain is built from TRBV18 and TRBJ1-1, with 7 bases matching TRBD1. With V trimmed by 1 base and J by 4 bases, 6 bases remained unmatched. This CDR3 has 15 residues. The germline gives CDR1 KGHSH, CDR2 LQKENI. This chain's CDR3 is CASSPRTGEATEAFF. CDR3 DNA: TGTGCCAGCTCACCACGTACAGGGGAGGCCACTGAAGCTTTCTTT.

The chain is built from TRBV2 and TRBJ2-3, with 14 bases matching TRBD2. Germline V gives CDR1 SNHLY, CDR2 FYNNEI. V was pared by 6 bases and J by 5 bases, with 4 bases of the junction left unmatched. This CDR3 region has 15 residues. The CDR3 sequence is CASSEGLAGVDTQYF. CDR3 in DNA: TGTGCCAGCAGCGAGGGACTAGCGGGAGTAGATACGCAGTATTTT.